The 22 T cell receptor beta chains given below trace back to one sample, sequenced in a study of molecular identifiers for immune sequencing clone quantification. TCRdb reprocessed the PCR reads via MiXCR and lists one record per CDR3 protein. This table has about 640,000 distinct CDR3 sequences, around 20% appearing once. Sequencing was done on a sample of naive CD8+ T cells from blood, with Jurkat cell RNA spiked in. The subset here: FACS-sorted CD8+CD4-CCR7+CD45RA+ naive T cells. The source is a human donor in good health. Some libraries in this study had Jurkat cell RNA spiked in.

This clonotype was observed at least ten times. J is TRBJ1-6 and V is TRBV7-6; D ambiguous. This CDR3 is built from 13 residues. CDR1 SGHVS and CDR2 FNYEAQ come from the germline V gene. Trimming cost V 5 bases and J 10 bases, with 12 bases left between them. For the CDR3, the DNA is TGTGCCAGCAGCCCCTACAGCGGCTCACCCCTCCACTTT. It is translated as CASSPYSGSPLHF.

This clonotype appeared many times. Here the CDR3 reads CSVGQDYGYTF. The CDR3 region has the DNA TGCAGCGTTGGGCAGGACTATGGCTACACCTTC. The chain carries TRBV29-1 and TRBJ1-2, with D hard to call. This CDR3 contains 11 residues. CDR1 SQVTM and CDR2 ANQGSEA come from the germline V gene. V lost 4 bases and J 3 bases, leaving 6 bases between the germline ends.

With respect to this clonotype: Given a much more abundant clone one base away, this may be a read error. The genes are TRBV20-1 and TRBJ1-4; D gene ambiguous. Per germline, CDR1 DFQATT and CDR2 SNEGSKA (reference sequence). The V and J ends lost 5 bases and 2 bases respectively, with 12 bases between them. The CDR3 length is 14 residues. CDR3: CSARAEVTNEKLFF. CDR3 in DNA: TGCAGTGCTCGTGCGGAGGTGACTAATGAAAAACTGTTTTTT.

This clonotype was seen only a few times. V and J are TRBV20-1 and TRBJ2-1; 9 nucleotides match TRBD2. CDR3 length: 15 amino acids. CDR1 and CDR2 (germline): DFQATT, SNEGSKA (reference sequence). J was trimmed by 9 bases and V by 0 bases; bases with no gene match: 9. The CDR3 nucleotides are TGCAGTGCTAGAGACTGGGGGGTTAGCGGGAGTGAGCAGTTCTTC. Translation gives CSARDWGVSGSEQFF.

The chain couples TRBV27 to TRBJ2-5; 11 positions agree with TRBD2. V shed 6 bases and J 5 bases; nucleotides not matched to a gene: 11. The CDR3 consists of 16 residues. From germline, CDR1 is MNHEY and CDR2 SMNVEV (reference sequence). CDR3 in DNA: TGTGCCAGCAGGGGGATACTAGCGGGAGCACGGGAGACCCAGTACTTC. This sequence encodes CASRGILAGARETQYF.

This clonotype was seen only a few times. This chain links TRBV13 with TRBJ2-7, with D perhaps assigned TRBD1 or TRBD2 (5 bases each). Germline V lookup: CDR1 PRHDT, CDR2 FYEKMQ (reference sequence). The CDR3 is made up of 14 amino acids. V was trimmed by 5 bases and J by 9 bases, leaving 20 bases between them. CDR3 in amino acids: CASSKRWDLRGQYF. CDR3 in DNA: TGTGCCAGCAGCAAAAGGTGGGACCTACGTGGGCAGTACTTC.

This clonotype was seen a single time. The chain couples TRBV19 to TRBJ1-1, with no clear D. This CDR3 has 14 amino acids. Germline values: CDR1 LNHDA, CDR2 SQIVND (reference sequence). V dropped 4 bases and J dropped 4 bases, with 13 bases sitting between them. The CDR3 region is CASSRVGGRTEAFF. CDR3 bases: TGTGCCAGTAGTAGGGTGGGTGGGCGCACTGAAGCTTTCTTT.

Many counts were recorded for this clonotype. This chain connects TRBV28 to TRBJ2-7; the D gene is possibly TRBD2 (5 bases). Trimming took off 1 base at V and 4 bases at J, with 11 bases between the two ends. This CDR3 is built from 14 residues. Germline-derived CDR1 and CDR2 are MDHEN and SYDVKM. DNA of the CDR3: TGTGCCAGCAGTTTATTGGGCAGGACTTACGAGCAGTACTTC. Its translation is CASSLLGRTYEQYF.

The sample holds many counts of this clonotype. This chain joins TRBV27 and TRBJ2-4, with D unresolved. The CDR3 sequence is 20 residues long. In germline, CDR1 is MNHEY, CDR2 SMNVEV (reference sequence). The V gene lost 0 bases and the J gene lost 0 bases, with 21 bases spanning the gap. This CDR3 is CASSLSYTPRTVLAKNIQYF. In DNA form, the CDR3 reads TGTGCCAGCAGTTTATCGTATACGCCTAGGACGGTACTAGCCAAAAACATTCAGTACTTC.

This clonotype was seen at least ten times. This chain links TRBV12-3 or TRBV12-4 with TRBJ2-5, with a tentative D call TRBD1 (6 bases). Trimming took off 6 bases at V and 5 bases at J, with 16 bases between the two ends. This CDR3 is 14 amino acids long. Here the CDR3 reads CASSYRVDGETQYF. The CDR3 coding sequence is TGTGCCAGCAGCTACAGGGTCGATGGTGAGACCCAGTACTTC.

This clonotype was seen a handful of times. The J gene is TRBJ2-7, the V gene TRBV9, with 8 bases fitting TRBD2. V lost 3 bases and J lost 2; bases outside the gene matches: 10. This CDR3 region has 16 residues. Germline CDR1 SGDLS, CDR2 YYNGEE. CDR3 residues: CASSEGPGGATYEQYF. CDR3 in DNA: TGTGCCAGCAGCGAGGGGCCCGGGGGGGCAACCTACGAGCAGTACTTC.

Remarks on this clonotype: Likely a read error: the CDR3 ends without its conserved phenylalanine or tryptophan. J is TRBJ2-3 and V is TRBV7-2, with 9 bases aligning to TRBD2. V was clipped by 0 bases and J by 3 bases; unmatched bases: 19. Germline V gene sequence: CDR1 SGHTA, CDR2 FQGNSA. The CDR3 contains 21 residues. The CDR3 is CASSLARLLAGHYKTTDTQYS. The CDR3 region has the DNA TGTGCCAGCAGCTTAGCGCGGCTACTAGCGGGCCATTACAAGACGACAGATACGCAGTATTCT.

The table lists this clonotype with many counts. The chain links TRBV4-3 to TRBJ2-7; 7 bases are shared with TRBD1. CDR1 LGHNA and CDR2 YSLEER come from the germline V gene. The CDR3 is made up of 15 amino acids. Losses at the gene ends were 1 base for V and 0 bases for J; bases not matched to a gene: 3. Written as DNA, the CDR3 is TGCGCCAGCAGCCAAGCGACAGGGATCTCCTACGAGCAGTACTTC. It translates to CASSQATGISYEQYF.

This clonotype was seen at least ten times. The CDR3 DNA reads TGTGCCACCAGCAGAGGAATACAGGGGAGCACAGATACGCAGTATTTT. Translating it yields CATSRGIQGSTDTQYF. This sequence joins TRBV15 and TRBJ2-3, with 7 bases matching TRBD1. Germline V gives CDR1 LNHNV, CDR2 YYDKDF (reference sequence). Losses at the gene ends were 1 base for V and 0 bases for J; bases not matched to a gene: 4. The CDR3 contains 16 residues.

In its sample, this clonotype was seen many times. The rearrangement links TRBV6-6 to TRBJ2-3, with D possibly TRBD2 on 5 matching bases. CDR3 length: 19 residues. V lost 0 bases to trimming and J lost 6 bases, with 25 bases between them. Germline lookup yields CDR1 MNHNY and CDR2 SVGAGI (reference sequence). CDR3 amino acids: CASSYSIHLAPSETDTQYF. DNA of the CDR3: TGTGCCAGCAGTTACTCGATTCATCTAGCTCCCTCAGAAACGGATACGCAGTATTTT.

This clonotype was observed many times. The rearrangement uses TRBV30 and TRBJ2-7; TRBD2 is a possible D gene (5 bases). In germline, CDR1 is GTSNPN, CDR2 SVGIG (reference sequence). CDR3 length: 12 residues. V lost 3 bases, J lost 2 bases, and 8 bases lay in between. The CDR3 reads CAWSGMTYEQYF. DNA for the CDR3: TGTGCCTGGAGCGGGATGACCTACGAGCAGTACTTC.

A word on this clonotype: This sequence may be a read error, since a much larger clone differs from it by one base. V is TRBV3-1 and J is TRBJ2-1; TRBD2 aligns across 10 bases. This CDR3 has 16 residues. Per germline, CDR1 LGHDT and CDR2 YNNKEL (reference sequence). CDR3 sequence reads: CAGSQDSGGRNNEQFF. In DNA, the CDR3 is TGTGCCGGCAGCCAAGATAGCGGGGGGAGGAACAATGAGCAGTTCTTC.

As for this clonotype: With a much larger clone just one base away, this may be a read error. The chain employs TRBV4-2 and TRBJ2-2; TRBD2 agrees at 15 bases. The CDR3 extends over 17 amino acids. Germline V gene sequence: CDR1 LGHNA, CDR2 YNFKEQ. CDR3: CATDGGTSGRNTGEMFF. CDR3 sequence (DNA): TGTGCCACCGACGGGGGGACTAGCGGGAGGAACACCGGGGAGATGTTTTTT.

This clonotype was counted between two and nine times. The rearrangement joins TRBV19 to TRBJ2-7, with TRBD2 matching over 9 bases. Per germline, CDR1 LNHDA and CDR2 SQIVND (reference sequence). This CDR3 has 14 amino acids. The J segment lost 7 bases and the V segment lost 3 bases, leaving 7 bases of the junction unmatched. The CDR3 nucleotides are TGTGCCAGTAGTATTGTCGGACTAGCGAATGAGCAGTACTTC. Translation gives CASSIVGLANEQYF.

Regarding this clonotype: This could be a read error, since a much larger clone is one nucleotide away. The chain recombines TRBV4-1 with TRBJ1-1; unclear D gene. The CDR3 has 14 amino acids. The germline V and J ends were trimmed by 5 bases and 4 bases, with 14 bases remaining between them. Looked up from germline, CDR1 is MGHRA and CDR2 is YSYEKL. As DNA, the CDR3 is TGCGCCAGCAGCACAGAAAAAACGATCACTGAAGCTTTCTTT. The encoded protein is CASSTEKTITEAFF.

This clonotype was detected many times. The V gene is TRBV7-6, the J gene TRBJ1-1; D unresolved. V lost 5 bases and J 1 base, leaving 23 bases between the germline ends. The V gene's germline CDR1 is SGHVS and CDR2 FNYEAQ. The CDR3 is 18 amino acids. The DNA of the CDR3 is TGTGCCAGCAGCCCATTACTGGTGCCAGGCGGAGGGAACACTGAAGCTTTCTTT. It is translated as CASSPLLVPGGGNTEAFF.

This clonotype came up once. A much larger clone differs from this one at a single base, so this may be a read error. The chain couples TRBV7-9 to TRBJ1-1; 10 bases are a match to TRBD1. The CDR3 covers 14 residues. The V gene end was trimmed by 5 bases and the J gene end by 6 bases; junction bases not matched to a gene: 6. Germline CDR1 reads SEHNR; CDR2 reads FQNEAQ (reference sequence). CDR3 nucleotide sequence: TGTGCCAGCAGCCTTGGGACAGGGGCCCCTGAAGCTTTCTTT. Amino acid sequence: CASSLGTGAPEAFF.